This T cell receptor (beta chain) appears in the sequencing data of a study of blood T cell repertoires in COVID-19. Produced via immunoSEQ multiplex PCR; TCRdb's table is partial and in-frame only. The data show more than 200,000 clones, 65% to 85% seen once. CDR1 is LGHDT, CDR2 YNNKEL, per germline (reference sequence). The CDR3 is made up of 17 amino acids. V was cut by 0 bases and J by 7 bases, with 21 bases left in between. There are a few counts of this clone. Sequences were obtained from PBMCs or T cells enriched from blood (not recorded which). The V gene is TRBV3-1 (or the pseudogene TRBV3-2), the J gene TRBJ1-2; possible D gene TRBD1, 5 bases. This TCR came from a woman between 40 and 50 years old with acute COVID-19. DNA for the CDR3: TGTGCCAGCAGCCAAGATGCCAGGGCACCTACGAACGGTGGCTACACCTTC. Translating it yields CASSQDARAPTNGGYTF.